This entry concerns a single TCR beta chain. Its matching antigen is unknown. The data derive from a study of shared clonotypes between healthy human individuals. Background on the study: Each donor had three CD4 naive, three CD4 memory, two CD8 naive and one CD8 memory plate.

With 6 bases clipped from V and 2 bases from J, the junction kept 5 bases outside the gene matches. This CDR3 region has 14 residues. CDR1 and CDR2 from the germline V gene are MNHNS and SASEGT. Genomic DNA (from each subset) was split evenly across several immunoSEQ plates. Clones were sequenced by immunoSEQ multiplex PCR, and TCRdb holds only the in-frame ones, with some missing. The data show some 980,000 clones, approximately 80% seen once. Overall study results and limits: Clonotype sharing across a few donors was observed for about 5.2% of naive CD4 clonotypes.

This receptor was obtained from a man between 18 and 29 years old in good health. What was sequenced was memory CD4+ T cells sorted from blood. Stated subset: CD45RA-negative fraction. The gene calls are TRBV6-1 and TRBJ2-7; 9 nucleotides agree with TRBD2. The CDR3 DNA follows: TGTGCCAGCAGGGTAGCGGGGGCGACCTACGAGCAGTACTTC. Translating it yields CASRVAGATYEQYF.